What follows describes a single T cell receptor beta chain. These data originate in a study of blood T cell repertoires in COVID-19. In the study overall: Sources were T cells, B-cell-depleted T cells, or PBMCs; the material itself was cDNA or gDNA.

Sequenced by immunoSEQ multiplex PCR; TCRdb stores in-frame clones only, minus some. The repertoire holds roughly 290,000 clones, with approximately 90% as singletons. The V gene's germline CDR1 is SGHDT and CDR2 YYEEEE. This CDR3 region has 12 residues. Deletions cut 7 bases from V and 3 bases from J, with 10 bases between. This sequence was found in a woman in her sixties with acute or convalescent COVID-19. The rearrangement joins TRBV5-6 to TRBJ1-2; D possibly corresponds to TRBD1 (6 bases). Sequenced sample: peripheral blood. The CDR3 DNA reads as TGTGCCAGCCAACAGGGTGACTATGGCTACACCTTC. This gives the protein CASQQGDYGYTF.